These 10 T cell receptor beta chains came from one sample sequenced in a study of blood T cell repertoires in COVID-19. TCRdb's copy holds only in-frame clones and misses some; the assay was immunoSEQ multiplex PCR. Here the sample spans around 140,000 clones, roughly 87% being singletons. Sequenced: peripheral blood. The source of these receptors is a man in his 70s with acute or convalescent COVID-19.

This chain links TRBV6-2 or TRBV6-3 with TRBJ2-1, with D possibly TRBD1 on 5 matching bases. V lost 2 bases and J 4 bases, leaving 12 bases between the germline ends. The CDR3 contains 15 residues. Germline CDR1 reads MNHEY; CDR2 reads SVGEGT. The DNA for the CDR3 is TGTGCCAGCAGTTACCAGGGTGGAGTATACAATGAGCAGTTCTTC. It specifies CASSYQGGVYNEQFF.

DNA of the CDR3: TGTGCCAGCAGCTCCCGTAGGGGACTTTCACCCCTCCACTTT. This translates into CASSSRRGLSPLHF. The chain recombines TRBV7-8 with TRBJ1-6; D possibly corresponds to TRBD1 (5 bases). The germline gives CDR1 SGHVS, CDR2 FQNEAQ. The CDR3 totals 14 residues. Trimming removed 4 bases from V and 9 bases from J, with 13 bases in between.

The chain uses TRBV5-1 and TRBJ1-2; unclear D gene. Germline V CDR1 and CDR2: SGHRS, YFSETQ. V was cut by 4 bases and J by 1 base, with 8 bases left in between. The CDR3 sequence is 13 residues long. The CDR3 reads CASSTVGNYGYTF. In nucleotides, the CDR3 is TGCGCCAGCAGCACGGTTGGTAACTATGGCTACACCTTC.

This chain joins TRBV10-1 and TRBJ2-3; D is uncertain. This CDR3 contains 15 residues. Germline CDR1 WNHNN, CDR2 SYGVQD (reference sequence). V was trimmed by 3 bases and J by 2 bases, leaving 12 bases between them. The CDR3 region has the DNA TGCGCCAGCAGTGACACAACGCCGATCACAGATACGCAGTATTTT. It yields the protein CASSDTTPITDTQYF.

The chain joins TRBV7-3 to TRBJ2-2; tentatively, D is TRBD1 (6 bases). The CDR3 loop spans 17 amino acids. CDR1 and CDR2 (germline): SGHTA, FQGTGA. The V end was cut by 5 bases, the J end by 1 base, with 17 bases between. CDR3 sequence reads: CASSPHGGRGNTGELFF. CDR3 nucleotide sequence: TGTGCCAGCAGCCCGCATGGGGGCAGGGGGAACACCGGGGAGCTGTTTTTT.

V and J are TRBV6-5 and TRBJ2-1; 9 nucleotides line up with TRBD2. Trimming removed 4 bases from V and 9 bases from J; junction bases left unmatched: 10. The CDR3 has 15 amino acids. In germline, CDR1 is MNHEY, CDR2 SVGAGI. In DNA, the CDR3 is TGTGCCAGCAGTTTAGCGGGAGCCCCGCCTGGTGAGCAGTTCTTC. Translated: CASSLAGAPPGEQFF.

This clone appeared a single time. Here the CDR3 DNA reads TGTGCCAGCAGCCAGCGGGGTTCTAACTATGGCTACACCTTC. It specifies CASSQRGSNYGYTF. The chain carries TRBV4-2 and TRBJ1-2; D remains unclear. V lost 3 bases, J lost 0 bases, and 8 bases lay in between. The germline gives CDR1 LGHNA, CDR2 YNFKEQ. This CDR3 is built from 14 residues.

The chain joins TRBV30 to TRBJ1-6; D possibly corresponds to TRBD1 (5 bases). V shed 5 bases and J shed 5 bases, with 13 bases lying between them. CDR3 length: 14 amino acids. Germline-derived CDR1 and CDR2 are GTSNPN and SVGIG (reference sequence). The CDR3 reads CAWRVGVDNSPLHF. The CDR3 coding sequence is TGTGCCTGGCGGGTAGGGGTCGATAATTCACCCCTCCACTTT.

The V gene is TRBV27, the J gene TRBJ2-2; 9 bases line up with TRBD1. Germline V gene lookup returns CDR1 MNHEY and CDR2 SMNVEV (reference sequence). J lost 5 bases, V lost 6 bases, and 4 bases had no gene match. CDR3 length equals 14 residues. In DNA form, the CDR3 reads TGTGCCAGCAGCCGGGACAGGGAAACCGGGGAGCTGTTTTTT. This encodes CASSRDRETGELFF.

The count of this clone is one. This chain uses TRBV27 with TRBJ1-2, with a weak D call TRBD1 (6 bases). The CDR3 sequence is 15 residues long. V lost 5 bases and J lost 3, with 16 bases in between. CDR1 MNHEY and CDR2 SMNVEV come from the germline V gene (reference sequence). The CDR3 loop reads CASSQSGVGYYGYTF. CDR3 sequence (DNA): TGTGCCAGCAGTCAGTCAGGGGTGGGGTACTATGGCTACACCTTC.